This T cell receptor (beta chain) was identified in a study of blood T cell repertoires in COVID-19. Measured with immunoSEQ multiplex PCR; TCRdb has only the in-frame clones, and not every one. The data contain roughly 120,000 clones, approximately 90% of them singletons. The junction had 14 bases not matched to a gene; V was cut back by 5 bases and J by 8 bases. Germline V gives CDR1 SNHLY, CDR2 FYNNEI. This CDR3 is built from 15 residues. The sample was peripheral blood. The chain recombines TRBV2 with TRBJ1-2; 7 bases are a match to TRBD1. The source of this sequence is a woman aged 45-65 years with acute or convalescent COVID-19. CDR3 protein: CASSPQTGSSWGYTF. CDR3 DNA: TGTGCCAGCAGTCCCCAGACAGGGTCGTCGTGGGGCTACACCTTC.